A single sample is the source of the 18 T cell receptor beta chains below, sequenced in a study of CD8 T cells in Susac syndrome. Reverse transcription of roughly 0.45 to 1 ug RNA was performed with random hexamers. TCRdb called the immunoSEQ multiplex PCR reads again in MiXCR, with one record for every CDR3 protein. Here the sample spans some 180,000 distinct CDR3 sequences, 85% to 95% being singletons. The sample consisted of CD4+ T cells from PBMCs. The receptors were gathered from a human donor with Susac syndrome.

J is TRBJ2-1 and V is TRBV29-1; D is unresolved. V lost 6 bases, J lost 10 bases, and 16 bases lay in between. The length of the CDR3 is 12 residues. CDR1 and CDR2 from the germline V gene are SQVTM and ANQGSEA. This CDR3 reads CSVLTHGREQFF. Here the CDR3 DNA reads TGCAGCGTCCTTACCCACGGACGCGAGCAGTTCTTC.

The chain joins TRBV29-1 to TRBJ2-7; TRBD2 is a possible D gene (5 bases). The CDR3 runs to 14 residues. The ends were cut back, 5 bases at V and 7 bases at J, with 21 bases in the middle. CDR1 is SQVTM and CDR2 is ANQGSEA in the germline V gene. CDR3 sequence (DNA): TGCAGCGTTCAGAGACTATTGGGCACGGTGGAGCAGTACTTC. This codes for CSVQRLLGTVEQYF.

The chain carries TRBV12-3 or TRBV12-4 and TRBJ1-2; 7 bases line up with TRBD1. The ends lost 5 bases at V and 6 bases at J; junction bases unmatched: 9. CDR3 length: 14 amino acids. CDR3 in amino acids: CASSPSDRADGYTF. The DNA of the CDR3 is TGTGCCAGCAGTCCCTCAGACAGGGCGGATGGCTACACCTTC.

This clonotype appeared a few times. V usage is TRBV30 and J usage is TRBJ2-2; D is undetermined. Trimming stripped 2 bases from V and 7 bases from J, with 5 bases between. The germline V gene has CDR1 GTSNPN and CDR2 SVGIG (reference sequence). This CDR3 spans 11 amino acids. The CDR3 sequence: CAWSIGGELFF. CDR3 nucleotides: TGTGCCTGGAGTATAGGCGGGGAGCTGTTTTTT.

This sequence joins TRBV29-1 and TRBJ1-4, with 7 bases aligning to TRBD1. The germline V gene has CDR1 SQVTM and CDR2 ANQGSEA. Trimming removed 4 bases from V and 7 bases from J; junction bases left unmatched: 6. CDR3 length: 13 residues. CDR3 loop: CSVVGTVGEKLFF. The DNA for the CDR3 is TGCAGCGTTGTTGGGACAGTCGGTGAAAAACTGTTTTTT.

This sequence joins TRBV6-6 and TRBJ2-7, with 9 bases that match TRBD1. The CDR3 extends over 15 amino acids. CDR1 is MNHNY, CDR2 SVGAGI, per germline (reference sequence). J was trimmed by 2 bases and V by 6 bases; bases with no gene match: 8. CDR3 sequence (DNA): TGTGCCAGCAGGGAGACCGGGACAGGGACCTACGAGCAGTACTTC. Protein sequence: CASRETGTGTYEQYF.

A single count supports this clonotype. The chain recombines TRBV11-2 with TRBJ2-4; 7 nucleotides agree with TRBD2. The CDR3 extends over 13 amino acids. With V trimmed by 5 bases and J by 8 bases, 6 bases remained unmatched. Germline CDR1 and CDR2: SGHAT and FQNNGV. CDR3 DNA: TGTGCCAGCAGCCCCGGGAGGCGCGACATTCAGTACTTC. It is translated as CASSPGRRDIQYF.

The chain employs TRBV29-1 and TRBJ2-3; D is unresolved. The CDR3 covers 12 residues. Germline V CDR1 and CDR2: SQVTM, ANQGSEA. V lost 3 bases and J lost 0, with 4 bases in between. In DNA, the CDR3 is TGCAGCGTTGAGTGGAGCACAGATACGCAGTATTTT. Residues: CSVEWSTDTQYF.

The chain joins TRBV28 to TRBJ2-7; D possibly uses TRBD1 or TRBD2 (5 bases each). From germline, CDR1 is MDHEN and CDR2 SYDVKM. This CDR3 comprises 15 residues. V was trimmed by 2 bases and J by 3 bases, leaving 14 bases between them. DNA of the CDR3: TGTGCCAGCAGTTTAACGGGGCAGGTGGTCTACGAGCAGTACTTC. Translation: CASSLTGQVVYEQYF.

The rearrangement joins TRBV20-1 to TRBJ1-1; D perhaps matches TRBD1 (5 bases). This CDR3 is built from 11 residues. V was shortened by 6 bases and J by 4 bases, with 9 bases between the two germline ends. Germline lookup yields CDR1 DFQATT and CDR2 SNEGSKA (reference sequence). CDR3 protein: CSATGTTEAFF. The CDR3 nucleotides are TGCAGTGCCACGGGGACCACTGAAGCTTTCTTT.

This chain joins TRBV19 and TRBJ2-1, with 11 bases that match TRBD2. Germline V gene lookup returns CDR1 LNHDA and CDR2 SQIVND (reference sequence). The CDR3 consists of 16 residues. Trimming removed 4 bases from V and 4 bases from J; junction bases left unmatched: 6. CDR3 coding DNA: TGTGCCAGTAGTACCATAGCGGGGGGGCCGTACAATGAGCAGTTCTTC. Its translation: CASSTIAGGPYNEQFF.

This chain uses TRBV18 with TRBJ2-2, with 10 bases that match TRBD2. Germline-derived CDR1 and CDR2 are KGHSH and LQKENI. The trim removed 2 bases at V and 3 bases at J, leaving 3 bases unmatched. The CDR3 consists of 16 residues. As DNA, the CDR3 is TGTGCCAGCTCACCAGTTCTAGCGGGAGACACCGGGGAGCTGTTTTTT. Translation gives CASSPVLAGDTGELFF.

The chain recombines TRBV12-3 or TRBV12-4 with TRBJ1-5; 8 nucleotides line up with TRBD1. CDR3 length: 13 residues. Trimming removed 6 bases from V and 7 bases from J; junction bases left unmatched: 5. Here the CDR3 DNA reads TGTGCCAGCAGGACGACAGGGGACCAGCCCCAGCATTTT. As protein: CASRTTGDQPQHF.

The chain links TRBV12-3 or TRBV12-4 to TRBJ2-7, with TRBD1 matching over 10 bases. The CDR3 spans 16 residues. With 5 bases clipped from V and 0 bases from J, the junction kept 7 bases outside the gene matches. The CDR3 spells CASSQDRGTNSYEQYF. Here the CDR3 DNA reads TGTGCCAGCAGTCAGGACAGGGGGACCAACTCCTACGAGCAGTACTTC.

The chain has TRBV7-9 and TRBJ2-7; 9 bases are shared with TRBD1. The CDR3 runs 15 residues. V lost 5 bases and J lost 3; bases outside the gene matches: 8. Germline CDR1 is SEHNR and CDR2 is FQNEAQ (reference sequence). Written as DNA, the CDR3 is TGTGCCAGCAGCCTGGGACAGGGTAGCGTCTACGAGCAGTACTTC. Translated, it gives CASSLGQGSVYEQYF.

The chain has TRBV4-2 and TRBJ2-7, with 7 bases matching TRBD2. This CDR3 has 15 residues. Germline trimming cut 1 base from V and 6 bases from J; bases unmatched to any gene: 9. CDR1 and CDR2 from the germline V gene are LGHNA and YNFKEQ. This CDR3 is CASSQASASGGEQYF. CDR3 coding DNA: TGTGCCAGCAGCCAAGCGTCGGCATCGGGGGGCGAGCAGTACTTC.

In DNA form, the CDR3 reads TGCGCCAGCAGCCAAGAGGTCAGGAGGGCCACAAGGGGTTTCTTT. It yields the protein CASSQEVRRATRGFF. The gene calls are TRBV4-3 and TRBJ1-1; maybe TRBD1 (5 bases). CDR1 and CDR2 from the germline V gene are LGHNA and YSLEER. Between the trimmed V and J ends, which lost 0 bases and 13 bases, there was a span of 21 bases. This CDR3 has 15 residues.

CDR3 protein: CASSLGGQGARIEQFF. CDR3 coding DNA: TGCGCCAGCAGCTTGGGGGGACAGGGGGCGCGTATTGAGCAGTTCTTC. The V call is TRBV5-1, the J call TRBJ2-1, with 12 bases that match TRBD1. V lost 0 bases, J lost 9 bases, and 7 bases stayed unmatched. The germline V gene has CDR1 SGHRS and CDR2 YFSETQ. The CDR3 is made up of 16 amino acids. The full variable domain, with the rest looked up from reference TRBV5-1 and TRBJ2-1, is KAGVTQTPRYLIKTRGQQVTLSCSPISGHRSVSWYQQTPGQGLQFLFEYFSETQRNKGNFPGRFSGRQFSNSRSEMNVSTLELGDSALYLCASSLGGQGARIEQFFGPGTRLTVL.